This T cell receptor beta chain was obtained from a study of early T cells in non-severe SARS-CoV-2 infection (dated by TCRdb to the early 2020s). Some background on the complete study: Because TCR sequencing was done on bulk RNA from unsorted whole blood, the alpha and beta chains could not be paired.

The V end loses 2 bases and the J end loses 1 base, and a stretch of 6 bases separates them. The germline V gene (reference sequence) supplies CDR1 SGHNT and CDR2 YYREEE. From cysteine to phenylalanine, the CDR3 is 14 amino acids long. Of all the DNA, just the CDR3 is kept, 42 bases in frame from base 1. This was a case-control study nested in a cohort of healthcare workers in London, UK, who had nasopharyngeal swab PCR tests and blood samples taken every week. Healthcare workers were recruited between 23 and 31 March 2020, during the week of the UK lockdown, and were followed weekly for up to roughly 15 weeks. The full study reports these points: VDJdb matching was skewed toward anti-spike CD8 responses and likely underestimated virus-specific expansions, missing private and CD4 specificities.

A word on this clonotype: What this receptor recognizes is not known. It has no much larger one-base neighbor in the sample; base qualities were not kept.

Library preparation employed 5' RACE. The sample was run on a NextSeq 500. In the TCR library protocol, unique molecular identifiers were attached to individual cDNA molecules to correct for PCR bias and sequencing error. Both TCR alpha and beta chains were sequenced, and tight co-correlation was observed between alpha and beta sequence abundances in each sample. As for how the authors treated the data: Decombinator V4 was used to annotate TCR sequences for V gene, J gene and CDR3. TCRs were defined as expanded if a significant change between any two time points was detected under a Poisson model with p below 0.0001. TCR abundances were normalised to the total number of TCRs sequenced in each sample and reported as counts per million. MAIT TCRs were defined by TRAV1-2 paired with TRAJ12, TRAJ20 or TRAJ33, and iNKT TCRs by TRAV10 paired with TRAJ18. VDJdb, accessed on 1 November 2021, was searched for TCRs annotated for CMV, EBV and SARS-CoV-2, and TCRs annotated for more than one antigen were excluded. TCRdb ran its own pipeline on the public reads, namely fastp trimming at Q25 and MiXCR clone calling, and kept in-frame beta chains. Merged by CDR3 protein, the rows form single entries marked with the most common genes and DNA. Here the V and J calls rest on TCRdb's processing, not on the authors' analysis. This sample gives tens of thousands of distinct CDR3 sequences in total; 15% to 18% of them show up just once. The top ten clones comprise around 12% of the sample.

Sequenced input: whole blood. This TCR came from an adult who was a healthcare worker with PCR-confirmed SARS-CoV-2 infection or an uninfected control (not recorded which). Rearrangement joined TRBV5-4 to TRBJ2-2, with no confident D gene call. The CDR3 reads as follows: CASSFGVNTGELFF. The sequenced DNA: TGTGCCAGCAGCTTTGGAGTGAACACCGGGGAGCTGTTTTTT.